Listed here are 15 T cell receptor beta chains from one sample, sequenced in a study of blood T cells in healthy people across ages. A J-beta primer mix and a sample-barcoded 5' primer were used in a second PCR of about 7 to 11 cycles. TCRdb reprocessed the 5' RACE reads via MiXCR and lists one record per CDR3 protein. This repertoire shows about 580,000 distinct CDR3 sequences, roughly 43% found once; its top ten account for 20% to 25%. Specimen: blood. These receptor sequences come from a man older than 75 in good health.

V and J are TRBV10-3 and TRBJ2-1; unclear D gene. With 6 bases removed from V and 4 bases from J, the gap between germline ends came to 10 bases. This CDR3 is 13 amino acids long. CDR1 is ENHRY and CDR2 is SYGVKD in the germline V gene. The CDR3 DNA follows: TGTGCCATCAGACCGGACGGTTACAATGAGCAGTTCTTC. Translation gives CAIRPDGYNEQFF.

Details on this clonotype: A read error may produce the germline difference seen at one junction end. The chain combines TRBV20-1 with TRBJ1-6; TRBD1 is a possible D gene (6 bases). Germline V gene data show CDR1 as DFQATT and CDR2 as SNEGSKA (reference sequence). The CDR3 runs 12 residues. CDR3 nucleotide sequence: TGCAGTGCTGCCCCAGGGGTTTCACCCCCCCACTTT. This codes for CSAAPGVSPPHF.

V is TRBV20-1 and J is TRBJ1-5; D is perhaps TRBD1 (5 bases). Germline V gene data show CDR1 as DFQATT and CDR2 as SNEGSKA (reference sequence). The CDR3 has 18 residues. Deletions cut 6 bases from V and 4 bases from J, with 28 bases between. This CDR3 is CSALSGRETGIGNQPQHF. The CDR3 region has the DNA TGCAGTGCCTTATCGGGCAGGGAGACGGGGATCGGGAATCAGCCCCAGCATTTT.

The CDR3, as DNA: TGTGCCAGCGGGACTAGCGGGAGGGCCACCTACGAGCAGTACTTC. Translating gives CASGTSGRATYEQYF. The V gene is TRBV11-2, the J gene TRBJ2-7; 16 nucleotides line up with TRBD2. V trimming: 8 bases; J trimming: 2 bases; junction bases outside the gene matches: 3. Germline V gene data show CDR1 as SGHAT and CDR2 as FQNNGV. CDR3 length: 15 residues.

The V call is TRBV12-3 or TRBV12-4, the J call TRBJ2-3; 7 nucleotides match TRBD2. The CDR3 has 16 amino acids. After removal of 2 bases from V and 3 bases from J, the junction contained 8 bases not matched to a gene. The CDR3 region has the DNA TGTGCCAGCAGTTTAAGGGAGGGCCTGGGAACAGATACGCAGTATTTT. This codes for CASSLREGLGTDTQYF.

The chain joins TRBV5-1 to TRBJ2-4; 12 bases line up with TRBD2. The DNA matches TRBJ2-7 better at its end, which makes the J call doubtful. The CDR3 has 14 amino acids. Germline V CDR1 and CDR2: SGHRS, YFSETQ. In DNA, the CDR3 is TGCGCCAGCAGCCCCCGACTAGCGGGGGACGAGCAGTACTTC. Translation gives CASSPRLAGDEQYF.

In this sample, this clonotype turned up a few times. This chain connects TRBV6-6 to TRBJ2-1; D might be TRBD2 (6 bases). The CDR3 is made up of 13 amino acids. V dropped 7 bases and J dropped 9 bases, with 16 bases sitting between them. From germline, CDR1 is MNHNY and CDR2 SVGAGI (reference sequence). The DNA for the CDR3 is TGTGCCAGCACTCGGGAGCGTCCGGGTGAGCAGTTCTTC. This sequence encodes CASTRERPGEQFF.

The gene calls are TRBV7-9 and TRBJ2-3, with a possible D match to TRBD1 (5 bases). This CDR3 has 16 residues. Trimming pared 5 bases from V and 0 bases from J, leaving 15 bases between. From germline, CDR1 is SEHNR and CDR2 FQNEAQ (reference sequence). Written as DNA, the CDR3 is TGTGCCAGCAGCAAAGTCCGACAGCTTAGCACAGATACGCAGTATTTT. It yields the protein CASSKVRQLSTDTQYF.

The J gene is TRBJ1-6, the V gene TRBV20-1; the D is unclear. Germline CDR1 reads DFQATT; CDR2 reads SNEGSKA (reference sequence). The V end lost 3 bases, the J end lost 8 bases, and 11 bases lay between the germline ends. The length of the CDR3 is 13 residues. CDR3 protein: CSASQDPDSPLHF. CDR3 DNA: TGCAGTGCTAGCCAGGATCCTGATTCACCCCTCCACTTT.

The chain's CDR3 is CASSSKGQVTDTQYF. CDR3 in DNA: TGTGCCAGCAGCTCCAAGGGACAGGTCACAGATACGCAGTATTTT. The genes are TRBV7-8 and TRBJ2-3; 8 nucleotides line up with TRBD1. From germline, CDR1 is SGHVS and CDR2 FQNEAQ. The V and J ends lost 4 bases and 2 bases, in that order; junction bases with no gene match: 5. The CDR3 has 15 amino acids.

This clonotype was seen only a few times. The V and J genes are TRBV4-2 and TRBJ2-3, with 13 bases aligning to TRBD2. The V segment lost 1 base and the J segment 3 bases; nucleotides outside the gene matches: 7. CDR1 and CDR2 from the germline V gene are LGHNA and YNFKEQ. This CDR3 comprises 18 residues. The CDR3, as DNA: TGTGCCAGCAGCCAAGTAACTAGCGGGAGGGCCGGTACAGATACGCAGTATTTT. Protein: CASSQVTSGRAGTDTQYF.

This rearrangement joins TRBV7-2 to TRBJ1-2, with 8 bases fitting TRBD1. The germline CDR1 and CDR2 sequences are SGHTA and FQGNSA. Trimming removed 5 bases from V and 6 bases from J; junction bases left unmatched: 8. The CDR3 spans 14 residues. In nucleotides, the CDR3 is TGTGCCAGCAGCCTCCGCGACAGGGGAGATGGCTACACCTTC. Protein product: CASSLRDRGDGYTF.

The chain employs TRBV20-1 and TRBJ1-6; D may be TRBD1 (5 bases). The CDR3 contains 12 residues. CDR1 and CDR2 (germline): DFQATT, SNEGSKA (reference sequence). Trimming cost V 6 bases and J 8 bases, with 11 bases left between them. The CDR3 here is CSAVKGDSPLHF. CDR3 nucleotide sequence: TGCAGTGCCGTCAAAGGGGATTCACCCCTCCACTTT.

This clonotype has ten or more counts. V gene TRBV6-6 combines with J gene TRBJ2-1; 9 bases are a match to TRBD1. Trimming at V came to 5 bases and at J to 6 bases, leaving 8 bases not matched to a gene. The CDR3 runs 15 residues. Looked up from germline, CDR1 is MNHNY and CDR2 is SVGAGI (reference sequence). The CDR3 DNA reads TGTGCCAGCAGTGACCCGGGACAGGGACGCAATGAGCAGTTCTTC. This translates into CASSDPGQGRNEQFF.

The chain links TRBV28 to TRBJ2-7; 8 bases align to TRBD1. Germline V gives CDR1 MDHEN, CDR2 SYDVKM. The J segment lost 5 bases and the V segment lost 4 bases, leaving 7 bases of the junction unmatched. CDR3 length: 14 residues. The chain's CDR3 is CASSWTGFTNEQYF. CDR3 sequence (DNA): TGTGCCAGCAGTTGGACAGGGTTTACGAACGAGCAGTACTTC. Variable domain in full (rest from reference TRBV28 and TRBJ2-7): DVKVTQSSRYLVKRTGEKVFLECVQDMDHENMFWYRQDPGLGLRLIYFSYDVKMKEKGDIPEGYSVSREKKERFSLILESASTNQTSMYLCASSWTGFTNEQYFGPGTRLTVT.